One and the same sample provided the 17 T cell receptor beta chains below, sequenced in a study of T cells after yellow fever vaccination. TCRdb reprocessed the 5' RACE reads with MiXCR, giving one entry per CDR3 protein. The sample lists about 150,000 distinct CDR3 sequences, 5.5% to 8% occurring once. Sequencing was performed on CD4+ T cells sorted from PBMCs, taken on the day of the first yellow fever vaccination. The receptor source for this set is a young man who received the YFV17D yellow fever vaccine.

The chain joins TRBV24-1 to TRBJ2-5, with D perhaps matching TRBD2 (6 bases). Germline-derived CDR1 and CDR2 are KGHDR and SFDVKD. V was pared by 2 bases and J by 5 bases, with 8 bases between. This CDR3 is built from 13 residues. The CDR3 here is CATSDWGEETQYF. The CDR3 region has the DNA TGTGCCACCAGTGATTGGGGGGAGGAGACCCAGTACTTC.

The chain combines TRBV7-2 with TRBJ2-3; maybe TRBD2 (5 bases). V shed 1 base and J shed 4 bases, with 9 bases lying between them. The germline gives CDR1 SGHTA, CDR2 FQGNSA. This CDR3 is built from 14 residues. Here the CDR3 reads CASSLVLAADTQYF. CDR3 sequence (DNA): TGTGCCAGCAGCTTAGTTCTAGCTGCAGATACGCAGTATTTT.

This chain links TRBV20-1 with TRBJ1-5, with 7 bases lining up with TRBD1. The CDR3 sequence is 13 residues long. Losses at the gene ends were 6 bases for V and 3 bases for J; bases not matched to a gene: 5. Germline CDR1 DFQATT, CDR2 SNEGSKA (reference sequence). The CDR3 loop reads CSATQGPNQPQHF. Here the CDR3 DNA reads TGCAGTGCCACACAGGGGCCCAATCAGCCCCAGCATTTT.

This clonotype occurred many times. The chain's CDR3 is CASSPKGRSNTGELFF. Written as DNA, the CDR3 is TGTGCCAGCAGCCCAAAGGGCAGGTCGAACACCGGGGAGCTGTTTTTT. The chain employs TRBV7-9 and TRBJ2-2; D ambiguous. Germline V gene data show CDR1 as SEHNR and CDR2 as FQNEAQ (reference sequence). The length of the CDR3 is 16 residues. V was trimmed by 5 bases and J by 0 bases, leaving 13 bases between them.

CDR3 bases: TGTGCCAGCGGTAGACAGGGGTACGAGCAGTACGTC. It is translated as CASGRQGYEQYV. The chain couples TRBV5-5 to TRBJ2-7; 8 nucleotides agree with TRBD1. This CDR3 comprises 12 residues. In germline, CDR1 is SGHKS, CDR2 YYEKEE (reference sequence). The ends lost 7 bases at V and 4 bases at J; junction bases unmatched: 4.

This clonotype came up many times. The J gene is TRBJ2-3, the V gene TRBV7-2; 12 nucleotides align to TRBD2. The V and J ends lost 6 bases and 7 bases, in that order; junction bases with no gene match: 8. Germline-derived CDR1 and CDR2 are SGHTA and FQGNSA. The length of the CDR3 is 15 residues. The chain's CDR3 is CASSVLAGGPHTQYF. CDR3 nucleotide sequence: TGTGCCAGCAGTGTCCTAGCGGGGGGGCCACATACGCAGTATTTT.

This chain links TRBV7-3 with TRBJ2-3; 15 bases fit TRBD2. The CDR3 runs 17 residues. CDR1 is SGHTA, CDR2 FQGTGA, per germline. J lost 2 bases, V lost 4 bases, and 4 bases had no gene match. DNA of the CDR3: TGTGCCAGCAGCTCGGGACTAGCGGGGGGCTACACAGATACGCAGTATTTT. Its translation: CASSSGLAGGYTDTQYF.

V usage is TRBV18 and J usage is TRBJ2-3; D is uncertain. The CDR3 has 18 residues. Germline V gene lookup returns CDR1 KGHSH and CDR2 LQKENI. The germline V and J ends were trimmed by 0 bases and 1 base, with 17 bases remaining between them. The CDR3 loop reads CASSPPRASSERTDTQYF. CDR3 DNA: TGTGCCAGCTCACCACCTCGGGCTAGTTCCGAGCGCACAGATACGCAGTATTTT.

This CDR3 reads CASGRLAGDQETQYF. The CDR3, as DNA: TGTGCCAGCGGGAGACTAGCGGGGGACCAAGAGACCCAGTACTTC. The chain employs TRBV27 and TRBJ2-5, with TRBD2 matching 12 bases. Germline CDR1 and CDR2: MNHEY and SMNVEV (reference sequence). The CDR3 totals 15 residues. The junction had 4 bases not matched to a gene; V was cut back by 8 bases and J by 0 bases.

This clonotype appeared many times. A read error may produce the germline difference seen at one junction end. The V gene is TRBV7-9, the J gene TRBJ2-3, with 12 bases matching TRBD2. The CDR3 totals 17 residues. Per germline, CDR1 SEHNR and CDR2 FQNEAQ (reference sequence). The CDR3 sequence is CASSLASGGAYTDTQYF. The DNA for the CDR3 is TGTGCCAGCAGCCTAGCTAGCGGGGGGGCCTACACAGATACGCAGTATTTT.

The chain uses TRBV4-3 and TRBJ2-3; 10 bases map to TRBD2. After removal of 3 bases from V and 4 bases from J, the junction contained 13 bases not matched to a gene. CDR1 and CDR2 from the germline V gene are LGHNA and YSLEER. CDR3 length: 18 amino acids. This CDR3 reads CASSQEFRSGGGADTQYF. As DNA, the CDR3 is TGCGCCAGCAGCCAGGAATTTAGAAGCGGGGGGGGGGCAGATACGCAGTATTTT.

This clonotype was counted ten times or more. This CDR3 is CASSLGVLDYGYTF. DNA for the CDR3: TGTGCCAGCAGCTTGGGGGTGTTGGACTATGGCTACACCTTC. The chain employs TRBV5-5 and TRBJ1-2; no definite D call. Germline V gene lookup returns CDR1 SGHKS and CDR2 YYEKEE (reference sequence). The CDR3 consists of 14 residues. V was shortened by 0 bases and J by 3 bases, with 9 bases between the two germline ends. Full variable domain (missing parts from reference TRBV5-5 and TRBJ1-2): DAGVTQSPTHLIKTRGQQVTLRCSPISGHKSVSWYQQVLGQGPQFIFQYYEKEERGRGNFPDRFSARQFPNYSSELNVNALLLGDSALYLCASSLGVLDYGYTFGSGTRLTVV.

This clonotype was seen at least ten times. This chain links TRBV7-2 with TRBJ2-2; TRBD2 matches at 11 bases. The germline V gene encodes CDR1 SGHTA and CDR2 FQGNSA. The CDR3 has 15 residues. V lost 5 bases to trimming and J lost 6 bases; unmatched junction nucleotides: 5. CDR3 amino acids: CASSHTSGGAGELFF. As DNA, the CDR3 is TGTGCCAGCAGCCATACTAGCGGGGGCGCCGGGGAGCTGTTTTTT.

In this sample, this clonotype turned up many times. The genes are TRBV5-1 and TRBJ2-3, with D hard to call. The CDR3 runs to 15 residues. The germline gives CDR1 SGHRS, CDR2 YFSETQ. Trimming pared 0 bases from V and 0 bases from J, leaving 8 bases between. The CDR3 spells CASSLAQTSTDTQYF. DNA for the CDR3: TGCGCCAGCAGCTTGGCCCAAACAAGCACAGATACGCAGTATTTT.

The chain joins TRBV12-3 or TRBV12-4 to TRBJ1-2, with D perhaps TRBD1 (6 bases). V was clipped by 4 bases and J by 10 bases, with 19 bases between them. This CDR3 region has 14 residues. The CDR3 loop reads CASSSGYLGGDYTF. In DNA form, the CDR3 reads TGTGCCAGCAGTTCCGGGTATCTAGGGGGTGACTACACCTTC.

This clonotype has only a few counts. DNA of the CDR3: TGCGCCAGCAGCCCCCGACAGGCTCCCTCCTACGAGCAGTACTTC. This gives the protein CASSPRQAPSYEQYF. The chain employs TRBV5-1 and TRBJ2-7; maybe TRBD1 (6 bases). The CDR3 is 15 residues long. Germline V lookup: CDR1 SGHRS, CDR2 YFSETQ. Trimming removed 4 bases from V and 0 bases from J, with 14 bases in between.

This clonotype showed up many times. The chain combines TRBV12-3 or TRBV12-4 with TRBJ2-5; TRBD2 matches 8 bases. J was trimmed by 1 base and V by 8 bases; bases with no gene match: 6. The CDR3 totals 14 residues. The CDR3: CASGFGTSQETQYF. The CDR3 nucleotides are TGTGCCAGCGGGTTCGGGACTAGCCAAGAGACCCAGTACTTC.